The next 17 T cell receptor beta chains were all read from a single sample in a study of blood T cell dynamics during melanoma immunotherapy. This sample's time point: pre-treatment baseline. Measured with immunoSEQ multiplex PCR; TCRdb has only the in-frame clones, and not every one. The repertoire holds 4,000 to 5,000 clones, about 90% seen once, with around 35% in the top ten. This specimen consisted of blood, obtained from a patient treated with checkpoint blockade. The receptors originated from a human donor with melanoma.

This chain connects TRBV6-1 to TRBJ2-7, with D perhaps matching TRBD1 (6 bases). The germline V and J ends were trimmed by 7 bases and 0 bases, with 13 bases remaining between them. Germline V lookup: CDR1 MNHNS, CDR2 SASEGT. This CDR3 spans 14 amino acids. The CDR3 DNA reads TGTGCCAGCACCTACAGGGAGAGCTCCTACGAGCAGTACTTC. Encoded protein: CASTYRESSYEQYF.

V is TRBV5-1 and J is TRBJ2-3, with 8 bases aligning to TRBD2. CDR1 is SGHRS and CDR2 is YFSETQ in the germline V gene. This CDR3 is 15 amino acids long. V gave up 4 bases and J gave up 1 base; unmatched junction bases: 5. The CDR3 region has the DNA TGCGCCAGCAGCCCGCCGACTAGCGGCACAGATACGCAGTATTTT. This translates into CASSPPTSGTDTQYF.

The V and J genes are TRBV15 and TRBJ2-2, with 10 bases identical to TRBD2. V shed 2 bases, J shed 3 bases, and the junction held 6 bases outside the gene matches. Germline V gene lookup returns CDR1 LNHNV and CDR2 YYDKDF (reference sequence). CDR3 length: 17 amino acids. CDR3 DNA: TGTGCCACCAGCAGACCTCGGACTAGCGGAGACACCGGGGAGCTGTTTTTT. This gives the protein CATSRPRTSGDTGELFF.

This clone came up a few times. The chain couples TRBV14 to TRBJ2-2, with 7 bases identical to TRBD1. The CDR3 is 16 amino acids. Germline loops: CDR1 SGHDN, CDR2 FVKESK. V dropped 4 bases and J dropped 6; count of bases not matched to a gene: 11. The chain's CDR3 is CASSRLGQRGAGELFF. CDR3 DNA sequence: TGTGCCAGCAGCCGGCTGGGACAGAGGGGAGCCGGGGAGCTGTTTTTT.

With regard to this clone: Other DNA sequences in this sample translate to the same CDR3. The genes are TRBV7-2 and TRBJ1-5, with D possibly TRBD1 on 6 matching bases. The CDR3 spans 14 residues. V was cut by 4 bases and J by 7 bases, with 14 bases left in between. Germline-derived CDR1 and CDR2 are SGHTA and FQGNSA. DNA for the CDR3: TGTGCCAGCAGCTCCGGGACATCTCTCCAGCCCCAGCATTTT. Translation gives CASSSGTSLQPQHF. The full variable domain, completed using reference TRBV7-2 and TRBJ1-5, is GAGVSQSPSNKVTEKGKDVELRCDPISGHTALYWYRQSLGQGLEFLIYFQGNSAPDKSGLPSDRFSAERTGGSVSTLTIQRTQQEDSAVYLCASSSGTSLQPQHFGDGTRLSIL.

This chain connects TRBV19 to TRBJ1-6; the D gene is possibly TRBD1 (6 bases). Germline V gives CDR1 LNHDA, CDR2 SQIVND (reference sequence). V dropped 5 bases and J dropped 8 bases, with 16 bases sitting between them. This CDR3 is 15 amino acids long. This chain's CDR3 is CASSAGGANDSPLHF. The CDR3 nucleotides are TGTGCCAGTAGTGCCGGGGGGGCTAATGATTCACCCCTCCACTTT. Together with reference TRBV19 and TRBJ1-6, the CDR3 gives the full variable domain: DGGITQSPKYLFRKEGQNVTLSCEQNLNHDAMYWYRQDPGQGLRLIYYSQIVNDFQKGDIAEGYSVSREKKESFPLTVTSAQKNPTAFYLCASSAGGANDSPLHFGNGTRLTVT.

The chain is built from TRBV6-5 and TRBJ2-7, with D hard to call. The CDR3 sequence is 14 residues long. The V and J ends lost 2 bases and 4 bases respectively, with 12 bases between them. Germline CDR1 MNHEY, CDR2 SVGAGI. CDR3 sequence reads: CASSYSASSYEQYF. The CDR3 nucleotides read TGTGCCAGCAGTTACAGCGCAAGCTCATACGAGCAGTACTTC.

V usage is TRBV30 and J usage is TRBJ1-2; 9 bases agree with TRBD1. V shed 1 base and J 5 bases; nucleotides not matched to a gene: 2. The CDR3 is made up of 13 amino acids. Germline lookup yields CDR1 GTSNPN and CDR2 SVGIG (reference sequence). The CDR3, as DNA: TGTGCCTGGAGTGGCGACAGGGGGTATGGCTACACCTTC. Residues: CAWSGDRGYGYTF.

This clone was observed a few times. The V and J genes are TRBV27 and TRBJ1-2; 9 bases are shared with TRBD1. After removal of 3 bases from V and 7 bases from J, the junction contained 9 bases not matched to a gene. This CDR3 has 15 amino acids. Germline CDR1 is MNHEY and CDR2 is SMNVEV (reference sequence). The CDR3 protein is CASSFLGQGSSGYTF. The CDR3 DNA follows: TGTGCCAGCAGTTTCCTCGGACAGGGGTCCTCTGGCTACACCTTC.

The chain recombines TRBV28 with TRBJ2-5; the D gene is possibly TRBD1 (5 bases). This CDR3 is 14 amino acids long. Between the trimmed V and J ends, which lost 1 base and 3 bases, there was a span of 9 bases. From germline, CDR1 is MDHEN and CDR2 SYDVKM. CDR3 protein: CASSLSDSKETQYF. CDR3 nucleotide sequence: TGTGCCAGCAGTTTATCAGACAGTAAAGAGACCCAGTACTTC.

This chain uses TRBV11-3 with TRBJ1-1, with D maybe TRBD1 (5 bases). This CDR3 contains 16 residues. The V gene lost 7 bases and the J gene lost 3 bases, with 21 bases spanning the gap. Germline V gene lookup returns CDR1 SGHNT and CDR2 YENEEA. The CDR3, as DNA: TGTGCCAGCACCCAACCTGAGGGCGCGGGGGACACTGAAGCTTTCTTT. Amino acid sequence: CASTQPEGAGDTEAFF.

This chain links TRBV5-1 with TRBJ2-5; TRBD2 matches 9 bases. The better agreement between TRBJ2-7 and the DNA end casts doubt on the J call. The CDR3 sequence is 15 residues long. Germline V gene data show CDR1 as SGHRS and CDR2 as YFSETQ. The CDR3 reads CASSSTSGRFYEQYF. The CDR3 nucleotides read TGCGCCAGCAGCTCGACTAGCGGTAGGTTCTACGAGCAGTACTTC.

The J gene is TRBJ2-1, the V gene TRBV7-6, with TRBD2 matching over 8 bases. The V and J ends lost 5 bases and 2 bases, in that order; junction bases with no gene match: 5. There are 15 residues in the CDR3. Germline V gene data show CDR1 as SGHVS and CDR2 as FNYEAQ. The CDR3 sequence: CASSGSGTTYNEQFF. CDR3 nucleotides: TGTGCCAGCAGCGGTAGCGGGACAACCTACAATGAGCAGTTCTTC.

The genes are TRBV21-1 and TRBJ2-1. TRBV21-1 corresponds to a pseudogene. This CDR3 is 11 amino acids long. The CDR3 reads CASSKYNEQFF. DNA for the CDR3: TGTGCCAGCAGCAAATACAATGAGCAGTTCTTC.

V usage is TRBV19 and J usage is TRBJ1-3; 8 nucleotides match TRBD1. This CDR3 is 13 amino acids long. J gave up 3 bases and V 9 bases, and 4 bases lay outside the gene matches. Germline V CDR1 and CDR2: LNHDA, SQIVND (reference sequence). The CDR3 sequence: CASQDRDGNTIYF. CDR3 bases: TGTGCCAGCCAGGACAGGGATGGAAACACCATATATTTT.

This clone appeared a single time. The rearrangement uses TRBV6-6 and TRBJ2-7; weak D call: TRBD2 (5 bases). Germline CDR1 and CDR2: MNHNY and SVGAGI (reference sequence). V gave up 5 bases and J gave up 5 bases, with 16 bases separating them. This CDR3 comprises 14 residues. The CDR3 loop reads CASSADGVRDEQYF. The CDR3 nucleotides read TGTGCCAGCAGTGCCGACGGGGTTCGGGACGAGCAGTACTTC.

This sequence joins TRBV6-6 and TRBJ2-1; no firm D call. V gave up 4 bases and J gave up 5 bases, with 12 bases separating them. The CDR3 loop spans 14 amino acids. The germline V gene encodes CDR1 MNHNY and CDR2 SVGAGI (reference sequence). CDR3 bases: TGTGCCAGCAGTTCCCTAGGCGAGAACAATGAGCAGTTCTTC. Amino acid sequence: CASSSLGENNEQFF.